The sample holds many counts of the clone carrying this T cell receptor beta chain. As yet, its antigen is unknown. Previously published methods and listed TCR primers were used for the bulk TCR libraries. Using its own MiXCR run on the PCR reads, TCRdb lists one record per CDR3 protein. Among about 510,000 distinct CDR3 sequences, around 21% were seen once, and the ten largest hold around 0.84%. With 0 bases removed from V and 3 bases from J, the gap between germline ends came to 11 bases. The CDR3 extends over 15 amino acids. Sorted naive CD8 T cells were those defined as CD8+CD4-CCR7+CD45RA+. This specimen comes from a study of molecular identifiers for immune sequencing clone quantification. Study-wide findings and caveats: In naive cells, under 1% of molecules belonged to clones above 20 RNA copies, against over 98% in effector cells. Reportedly, one cell's Jurkat TCR RNA was detected within 1,100,000 naive CD8 cells.

What was sequenced was naive CD8+ T cells from blood, with Jurkat cell RNA spiked in. Described subset: FACS-sorted CD8+CD4-CCR7+CD45RA+ naive T cells. The rearrangement links TRBV12-3 or TRBV12-4 to TRBJ1-1; D unresolved. This receptor was obtained from a human donor in good health. Some libraries in this study had Jurkat cell RNA spiked in. The CDR3 region is CASSLAPSGYTEAFF. The CDR3 DNA follows: TGTGCCAGCAGTTTAGCCCCATCAGGTTACACTGAAGCTTTCTTT.